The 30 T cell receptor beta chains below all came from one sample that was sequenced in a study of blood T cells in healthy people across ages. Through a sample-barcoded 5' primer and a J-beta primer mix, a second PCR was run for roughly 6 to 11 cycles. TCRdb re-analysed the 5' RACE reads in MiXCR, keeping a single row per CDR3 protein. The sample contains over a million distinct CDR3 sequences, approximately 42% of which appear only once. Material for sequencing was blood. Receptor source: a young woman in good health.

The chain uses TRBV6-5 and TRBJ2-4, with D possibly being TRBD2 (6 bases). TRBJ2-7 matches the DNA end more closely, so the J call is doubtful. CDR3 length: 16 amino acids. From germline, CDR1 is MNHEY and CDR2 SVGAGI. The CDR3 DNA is TGTGCCAGCAGTAGGGAGGTCCGGACACTCTTCTACGAGCAGTACTTC. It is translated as CASSREVRTLFYEQYF.

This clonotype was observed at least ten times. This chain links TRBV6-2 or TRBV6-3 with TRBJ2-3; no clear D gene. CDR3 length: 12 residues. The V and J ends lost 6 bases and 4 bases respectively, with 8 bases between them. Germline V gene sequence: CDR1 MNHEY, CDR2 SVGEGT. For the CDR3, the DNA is TGTGCCAGCAGCCTTAGGCCAGATACGCAGTATTTT. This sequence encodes CASSLRPDTQYF.

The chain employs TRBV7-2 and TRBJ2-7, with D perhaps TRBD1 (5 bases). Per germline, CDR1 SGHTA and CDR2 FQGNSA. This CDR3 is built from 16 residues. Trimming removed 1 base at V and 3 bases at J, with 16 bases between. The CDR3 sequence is CASSLVGRVARYEQYF. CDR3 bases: TGTGCCAGCAGCTTAGTCGGCAGGGTCGCTCGCTACGAGCAGTACTTC.

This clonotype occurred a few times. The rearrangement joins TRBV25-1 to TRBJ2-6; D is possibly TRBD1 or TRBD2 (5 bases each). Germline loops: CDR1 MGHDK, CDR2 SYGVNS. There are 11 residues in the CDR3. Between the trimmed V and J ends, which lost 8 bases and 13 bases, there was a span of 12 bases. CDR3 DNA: TGTGCCAGCGCCGGGGCAAGGGTCCTGACTTTC. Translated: CASAGARVLTF.

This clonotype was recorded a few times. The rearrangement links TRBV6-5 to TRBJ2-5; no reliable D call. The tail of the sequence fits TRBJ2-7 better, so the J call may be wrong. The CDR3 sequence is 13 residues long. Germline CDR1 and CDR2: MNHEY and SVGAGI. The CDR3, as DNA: TGTGCCAGCAGTTACTCCTACCGCTTCGAGCAGTACTTC. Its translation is CASSYSYRFEQYF.

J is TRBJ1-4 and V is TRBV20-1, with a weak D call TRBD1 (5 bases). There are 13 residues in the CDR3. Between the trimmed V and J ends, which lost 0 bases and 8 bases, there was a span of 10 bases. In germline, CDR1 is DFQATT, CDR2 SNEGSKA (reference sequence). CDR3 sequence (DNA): TGCAGTGCTAGAGATGGGACGGCCGAAAAACTGTTTTTT. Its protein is CSARDGTAEKLFF.

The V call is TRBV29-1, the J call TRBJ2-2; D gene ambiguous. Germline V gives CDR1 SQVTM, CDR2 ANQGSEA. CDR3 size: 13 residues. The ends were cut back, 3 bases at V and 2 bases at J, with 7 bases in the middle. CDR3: CSVDDINTGELFF. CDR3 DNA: TGCAGCGTTGATGACATAAACACCGGGGAGCTGTTTTTT.

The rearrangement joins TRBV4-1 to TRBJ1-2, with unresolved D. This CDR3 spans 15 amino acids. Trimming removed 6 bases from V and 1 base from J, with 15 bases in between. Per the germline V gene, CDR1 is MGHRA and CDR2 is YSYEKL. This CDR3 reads CASREGPTFNYGYTF. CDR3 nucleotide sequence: TGCGCCAGCAGGGAAGGACCGACTTTTAACTATGGCTACACCTTC.

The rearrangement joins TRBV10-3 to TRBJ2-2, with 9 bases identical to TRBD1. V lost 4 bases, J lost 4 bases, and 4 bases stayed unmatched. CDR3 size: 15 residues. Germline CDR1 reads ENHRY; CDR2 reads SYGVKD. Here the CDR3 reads CAISGGTGSTGELFF. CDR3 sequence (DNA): TGTGCCATCAGTGGTGGGACAGGGAGCACCGGGGAGCTGTTTTTT.

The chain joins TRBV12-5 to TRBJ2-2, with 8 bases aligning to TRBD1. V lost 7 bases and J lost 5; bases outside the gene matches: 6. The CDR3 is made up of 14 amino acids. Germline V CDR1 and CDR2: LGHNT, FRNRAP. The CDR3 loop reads CASAATGVTGELFF. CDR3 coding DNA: TGTGCTAGTGCCGCGACAGGGGTTACCGGGGAGCTGTTTTTT.

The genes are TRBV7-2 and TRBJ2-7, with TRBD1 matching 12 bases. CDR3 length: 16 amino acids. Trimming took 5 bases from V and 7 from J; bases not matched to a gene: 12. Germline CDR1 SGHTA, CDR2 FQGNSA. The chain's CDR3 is CASSENKGQGAREQYF. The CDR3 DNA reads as TGTGCCAGCAGCGAAAACAAGGGACAGGGGGCGCGTGAGCAGTACTTC.

The CDR3 protein is CASSPLASFQETQYF. In nucleotides, the CDR3 is TGCGCCAGCAGCCCCCTAGCGTCCTTTCAAGAGACCCAGTACTTC. This chain connects TRBV5-1 to TRBJ2-5; maybe TRBD2 (6 bases). This CDR3 contains 15 residues. The germline gives CDR1 SGHRS, CDR2 YFSETQ. Trimming pared 4 bases from V and 2 bases from J, leaving 15 bases between.

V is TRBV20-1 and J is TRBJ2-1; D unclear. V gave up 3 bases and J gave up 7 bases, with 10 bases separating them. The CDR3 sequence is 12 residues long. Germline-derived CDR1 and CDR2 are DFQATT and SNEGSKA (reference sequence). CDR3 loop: CSASVPANEQFF. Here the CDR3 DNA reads TGCAGTGCTAGTGTGCCCGCTAATGAGCAGTTCTTC.

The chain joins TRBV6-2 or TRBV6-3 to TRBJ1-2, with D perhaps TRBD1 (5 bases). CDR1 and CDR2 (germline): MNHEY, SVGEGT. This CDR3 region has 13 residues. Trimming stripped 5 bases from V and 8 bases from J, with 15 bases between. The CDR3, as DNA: TGTGCCAGCAGTCGGGAGGGGTTTAACGGCTACACCTTC. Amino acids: CASSREGFNGYTF.

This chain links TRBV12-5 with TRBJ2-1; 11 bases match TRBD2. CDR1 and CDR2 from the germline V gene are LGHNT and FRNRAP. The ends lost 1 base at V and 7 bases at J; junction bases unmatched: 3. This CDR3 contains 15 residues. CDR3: CASGLGLAGGNEQFF. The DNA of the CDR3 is TGTGCTAGTGGTTTGGGGCTAGCGGGGGGTAATGAGCAGTTCTTC.

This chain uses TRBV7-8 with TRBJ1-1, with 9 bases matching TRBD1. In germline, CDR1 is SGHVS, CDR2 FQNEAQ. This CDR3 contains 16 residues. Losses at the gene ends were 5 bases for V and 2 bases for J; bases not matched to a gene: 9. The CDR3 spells CASSPRRDRANTEAFF. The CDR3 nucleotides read TGTGCCAGCAGCCCGCGCCGGGACAGGGCTAACACTGAAGCTTTCTTT.

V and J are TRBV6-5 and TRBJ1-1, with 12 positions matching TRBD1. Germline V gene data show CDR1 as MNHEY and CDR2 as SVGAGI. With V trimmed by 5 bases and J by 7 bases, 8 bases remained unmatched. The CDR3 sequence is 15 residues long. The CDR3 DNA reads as TGTGCCAGCAGTCTACCTGGGACAGGGGGCGTTGAAGCTTTCTTT. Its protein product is CASSLPGTGGVEAFF.

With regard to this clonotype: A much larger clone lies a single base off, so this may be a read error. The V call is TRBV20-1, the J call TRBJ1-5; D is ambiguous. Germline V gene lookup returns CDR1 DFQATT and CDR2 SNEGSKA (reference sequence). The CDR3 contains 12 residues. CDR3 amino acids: CSSRDGNQPQHF. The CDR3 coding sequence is TGCAGTTCTAGAGACGGCAATCAGCCCCAGCATTTT.

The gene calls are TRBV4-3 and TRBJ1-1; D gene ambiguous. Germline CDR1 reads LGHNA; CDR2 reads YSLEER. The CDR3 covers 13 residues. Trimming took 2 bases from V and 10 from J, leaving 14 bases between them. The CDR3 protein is CASSQLMNSGAFF. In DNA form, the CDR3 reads TGCGCCAGCAGCCAACTAATGAATTCCGGAGCTTTCTTT.

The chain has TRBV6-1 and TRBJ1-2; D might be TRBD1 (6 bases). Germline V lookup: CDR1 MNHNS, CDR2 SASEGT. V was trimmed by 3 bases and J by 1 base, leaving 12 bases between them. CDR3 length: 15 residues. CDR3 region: CASSDWDNYNYGYTF. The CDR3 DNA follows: TGTGCCAGCAGTGATTGGGACAATTATAACTATGGCTACACCTTC.

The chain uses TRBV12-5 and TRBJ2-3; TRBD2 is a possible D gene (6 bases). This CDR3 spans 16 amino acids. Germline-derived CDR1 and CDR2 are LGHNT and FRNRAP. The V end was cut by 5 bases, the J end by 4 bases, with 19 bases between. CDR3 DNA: TGTGCTAGTGGTCGTCGGGACTCTCAGAGGCCAGATACGCAGTATTTT. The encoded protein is CASGRRDSQRPDTQYF.

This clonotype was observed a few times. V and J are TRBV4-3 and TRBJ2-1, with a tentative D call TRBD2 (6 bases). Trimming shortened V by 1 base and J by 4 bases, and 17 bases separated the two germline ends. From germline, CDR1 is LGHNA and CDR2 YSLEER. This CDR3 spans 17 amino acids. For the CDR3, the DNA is TGCGCCAGCAGCCAAGGTTTATCGGGAGAATTGTACAATGAGCAGTTCTTC. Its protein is CASSQGLSGELYNEQFF.

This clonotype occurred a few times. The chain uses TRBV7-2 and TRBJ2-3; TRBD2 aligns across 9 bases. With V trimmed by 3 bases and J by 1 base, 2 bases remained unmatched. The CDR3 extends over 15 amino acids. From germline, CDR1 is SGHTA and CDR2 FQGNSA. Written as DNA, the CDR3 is TGTGCCAGCAGCTTTCAGCGGGGGGGCACAGATACGCAGTATTTT. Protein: CASSFQRGGTDTQYF.

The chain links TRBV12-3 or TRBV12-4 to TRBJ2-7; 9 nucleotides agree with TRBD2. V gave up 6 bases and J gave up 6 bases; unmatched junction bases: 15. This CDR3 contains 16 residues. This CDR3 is CASSPRPGLALAEQYF. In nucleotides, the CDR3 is TGTGCCAGCAGCCCCAGGCCGGGACTAGCTTTAGCCGAGCAGTACTTC.

The CDR3 loop is CASSFQGAPHGYTF. The CDR3, as DNA: TGTGCCAGCAGCTTTCAGGGGGCCCCCCATGGCTACACCTTC. The V and J genes are TRBV13 and TRBJ1-2; 8 bases align to TRBD1. J was trimmed by 6 bases and V by 3 bases; bases with no gene match: 6. The germline CDR1 and CDR2 sequences are PRHDT and FYEKMQ (reference sequence). The CDR3 sequence is 14 residues long.

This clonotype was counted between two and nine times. The CDR3 region is CASSQDWGPTGTRIAEQYF. CDR3 nucleotide sequence: TGCGCCAGCAGCCAAGATTGGGGACCGACCGGGACTAGGATCGCTGAGCAGTACTTC. This chain uses TRBV4-3 with TRBJ2-1; 8 bases are shared with TRBD2. Judging by the DNA end, TRBJ2-7 fits better; the J call may be wrong. The CDR3 extends over 19 amino acids. Germline V CDR1 and CDR2: LGHNA, YSLEER.

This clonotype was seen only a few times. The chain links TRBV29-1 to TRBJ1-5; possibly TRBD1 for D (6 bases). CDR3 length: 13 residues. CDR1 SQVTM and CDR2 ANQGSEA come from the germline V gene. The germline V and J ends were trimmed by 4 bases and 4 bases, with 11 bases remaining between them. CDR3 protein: CSVARGQNQPQHF. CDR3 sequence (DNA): TGCAGCGTTGCTAGGGGACAAAATCAGCCCCAGCATTTT.

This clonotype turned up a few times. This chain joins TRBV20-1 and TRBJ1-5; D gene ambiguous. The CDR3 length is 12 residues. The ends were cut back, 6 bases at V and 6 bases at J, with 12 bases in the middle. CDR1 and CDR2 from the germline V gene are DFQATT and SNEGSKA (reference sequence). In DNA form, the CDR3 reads TGCAGTGCCGCGGAAAGCGGTCAGCCCCAGCATTTT. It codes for CSAAESGQPQHF.

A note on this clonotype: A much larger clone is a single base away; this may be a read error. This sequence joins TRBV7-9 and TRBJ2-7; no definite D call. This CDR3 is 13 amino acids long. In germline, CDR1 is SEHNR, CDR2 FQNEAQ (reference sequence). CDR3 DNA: TGTGCCAACAGCCAATCTTCCCCCTACGAGCAGTACTTC. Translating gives CANSQSSPYEQYF.

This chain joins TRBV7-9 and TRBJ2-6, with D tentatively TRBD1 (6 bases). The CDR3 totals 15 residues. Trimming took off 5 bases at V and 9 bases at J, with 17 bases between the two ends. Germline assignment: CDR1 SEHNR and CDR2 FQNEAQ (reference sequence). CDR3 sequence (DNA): TGTGCCAGCAGCCACAGGGAATTTACGGTCAACGTCCTGACTTTC. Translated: CASSHREFTVNVLTF.